This passage covers 15 T cell receptor beta chains from one sample sequenced in a study of blood T cell repertoires in COVID-19. TCRdb's table, derived via immunoSEQ multiplex PCR, lists solely in-frame clones and lacks some. The repertoire holds 170,000 or so clones, with 65% to 85% as singletons. Sequencing used peripheral blood. Source of these receptors: a woman aged 55-70 years with acute or convalescent COVID-19.

This chain joins TRBV6-6 and TRBJ2-5; D may be TRBD2 (6 bases). The CDR3 is 14 residues long. V was clipped by 6 bases and J by 6 bases, with 17 bases between them. CDR1 and CDR2 (germline): MNHNY, SVGAGI (reference sequence). The CDR3 reads CASSHLEGRQTQYF. CDR3 bases: TGTGCCAGCAGCCACCTGGAGGGCAGGCAGACCCAGTACTTC.

The V and J genes are TRBV6-5 and TRBJ1-2, with 7 nucleotides matching TRBD1. After removal of 2 bases from V and 6 bases from J, the junction contained 6 bases not matched to a gene. CDR3 length equals 14 residues. Germline CDR1 reads MNHEY; CDR2 reads SVGAGI. The CDR3 protein is CASSYQQGRHGYTF. Here the CDR3 DNA reads TGTGCCAGCAGTTACCAACAGGGGAGGCATGGCTACACCTTC.

This chain links TRBV6-2 or TRBV6-3 with TRBJ2-1, with 8 nucleotides matching TRBD2. Germline loops: CDR1 MNHEY, CDR2 SVGEGT. The CDR3 loop spans 17 amino acids. Germline trimming cut 0 bases from V and 5 bases from J; bases unmatched to any gene: 9. The DNA of the CDR3 is TGTGCCAGCAGTTACTCGGTGGTAGCGGGGCACAACAATGAGCAGTTCTTC. Translation: CASSYSVVAGHNNEQFF.

The chain carries TRBV6-2 or TRBV6-3 and TRBJ1-5; D is possibly TRBD1 (6 bases). The germline V and J ends were trimmed by 4 bases and 9 bases, with 13 bases remaining between them. The CDR3 spans 13 residues. Per the germline V gene, CDR1 is MNHEY and CDR2 is SVGEGT. The CDR3, as DNA: TGTGCCAGCAGTTCACAGGGTCCAGGGCCCCAGCATTTT. Translation gives CASSSQGPGPQHF.

This sequence joins TRBV15 and TRBJ2-5; D might be TRBD1 (5 bases). Germline CDR1 reads LNHNV; CDR2 reads YYDKDF (reference sequence). CDR3 size: 14 residues. Trimming stripped 0 bases from V and 3 bases from J, with 8 bases between. The DNA of the CDR3 is TGTGCCACCAGCAGAGATGGGGCCAAAGAGACCCAGTACTTC. As protein: CATSRDGAKETQYF.

The CDR3 sequence is CASSQDTGGRNTIYF. Here the CDR3 DNA reads TGTGCCAGCAGCCAAGATACCGGGGGGCGGAACACCATATATTTT. The J gene is TRBJ1-3, the V gene TRBV3-1 (or the pseudogene TRBV3-2); D might be TRBD1 (6 bases). The CDR3 has 15 amino acids. V gave up 0 bases and J gave up 7 bases, with 13 bases separating them. From germline, CDR1 is LGHDT and CDR2 YNNKEL (reference sequence).

This clone has more than one count but fewer than ten. The chain uses TRBV5-6 and TRBJ1-3, with a possible D match to TRBD1 (6 bases). Germline CDR1 reads SGHDT; CDR2 reads YYEEEE. V was shortened by 4 bases and J by 0 bases, with 11 bases between the two germline ends. The CDR3 runs to 15 residues. The CDR3: CASSRRGGSGNTIYF. CDR3 coding DNA: TGTGCCAGCAGCCGGAGGGGGGGCTCTGGAAACACCATATATTTT.

This sequence joins TRBV6-5 and TRBJ2-5; possible D gene TRBD2, 5 bases. The CDR3 length is 15 residues. Germline CDR1 and CDR2: MNHEY and SVGAGI. V was shortened by 0 bases and J by 5 bases, with 13 bases between the two germline ends. CDR3 nucleotide sequence: TGTGCCAGCAGTTACTCGGGAGTCCGGAGGGAGACCCAGTACTTC. Amino acid sequence: CASSYSGVRRETQYF.

The gene calls are TRBV5-5 and TRBJ1-1; 7 bases agree with TRBD1. There are 15 residues in the CDR3. V was pared by 0 bases and J by 5 bases, with 7 bases of the junction left unmatched. Germline assignment: CDR1 SGHKS and CDR2 YYEKEE (reference sequence). The CDR3 reads CASSLVRQGGTEAFF. DNA for the CDR3: TGTGCCAGCAGCTTGGTGCGACAGGGAGGTACTGAAGCTTTCTTT.

This clone was seen a few times. V is TRBV18 and J is TRBJ1-2, with TRBD1 identical over 7 bases. CDR1 and CDR2 (germline): KGHSH, LQKENI. The length of the CDR3 is 15 residues. J was trimmed by 0 bases and V by 3 bases; bases with no gene match: 4. CDR3 sequence: CASSPDRPANYGYTF. In nucleotides, the CDR3 is TGTGCCAGCTCACCGGACAGGCCGGCTAACTATGGCTACACCTTC.

This chain uses TRBV27 with TRBJ1-1; D is possibly TRBD1 (5 bases). The CDR3 contains 13 residues. V was pared by 5 bases and J by 6 bases, with 13 bases between. Germline lookup yields CDR1 MNHEY and CDR2 SMNVEV (reference sequence). CDR3 sequence: CASSPPLGAEAFF. The CDR3 DNA is TGTGCCAGCAGTCCGCCTCTAGGGGCTGAAGCTTTCTTT.

The chain couples TRBV5-5 to TRBJ1-5, with 8 positions matching TRBD1. Trimming removed 3 bases from V and 4 bases from J; junction bases left unmatched: 6. Germline loops: CDR1 SGHKS, CDR2 YYEKEE (reference sequence). CDR3 size: 15 residues. The CDR3 loop reads CASSSGQGENQPQHF. CDR3 DNA: TGTGCCAGCAGCTCCGGACAGGGCGAGAATCAGCCCCAGCATTTT.

This clone occurred a few times. The gene calls are TRBV6-5 and TRBJ1-1; 9 bases align to TRBD1. CDR3 size: 15 residues. The germline V gene has CDR1 MNHEY and CDR2 SVGAGI. The ends lost 5 bases at V and 4 bases at J; junction bases unmatched: 8. The CDR3 sequence: CASSLRDRAGTEAFF. The CDR3 region has the DNA TGTGCCAGCAGTCTTCGGGACAGGGCGGGCACTGAAGCTTTCTTT.

This chain connects TRBV7-8 to TRBJ1-2; D is possibly TRBD1 (6 bases). Germline loops: CDR1 SGHVS, CDR2 FQNEAQ. CDR3 length: 13 residues. V gave up 5 bases and J gave up 7 bases, with 14 bases separating them. DNA of the CDR3: TGTGCCAGCAGCGCAACAGGGAGCGTTGGCTACACCTTC. It is translated as CASSATGSVGYTF.

CDR3 sequence (DNA): TGTGCCAGTAGTACCGGGACACTAAACACCGGGGAGCTGTTTTTT. Its translation is CASSTGTLNTGELFF. The chain uses TRBV19 and TRBJ2-2; D possibly corresponds to TRBD1 (6 bases). V was shortened by 4 bases and J by 2 bases, with 11 bases between the two germline ends. Germline V gene lookup returns CDR1 LNHDA and CDR2 SQIVND (reference sequence). The length of the CDR3 is 15 residues.